This entry concerns a single TCR beta chain. Its antigen is not identified. A universal primer site was added by template switching, and unique molecular identifiers were carried by the cDNA. TCRdb processed the 5' RACE reads anew with MiXCR; each CDR3 protein has one entry. The sample includes 420,000 or so distinct CDR3 sequences, around a sixth of them seen just once. The junction had 7 bases not matched to a gene; V was cut back by 0 bases and J by 0 bases. The germline V gene encodes CDR1 DFQATT and CDR2 SNEGSKA (reference sequence). This CDR3 region has 17 residues. These data come from a study of identical twins. Whole-study results and caveats: The study reached conclusions through statistical analysis that was cross-sectional, not following the same donors. Twins' excess sharing was less marked for out-of-frame beta sequences.

Source material: naive T cells sorted from blood. This sequence originates from a man aged 45 to 65 in good health. The chain has TRBV20-1 and TRBJ2-3; TRBD2 matches 9 bases. The CDR3 is CSARDSSGGSSTDTQYF. The CDR3 nucleotides are TGCAGTGCTAGAGATAGTAGCGGGGGATCTAGCACAGATACGCAGTATTTT.